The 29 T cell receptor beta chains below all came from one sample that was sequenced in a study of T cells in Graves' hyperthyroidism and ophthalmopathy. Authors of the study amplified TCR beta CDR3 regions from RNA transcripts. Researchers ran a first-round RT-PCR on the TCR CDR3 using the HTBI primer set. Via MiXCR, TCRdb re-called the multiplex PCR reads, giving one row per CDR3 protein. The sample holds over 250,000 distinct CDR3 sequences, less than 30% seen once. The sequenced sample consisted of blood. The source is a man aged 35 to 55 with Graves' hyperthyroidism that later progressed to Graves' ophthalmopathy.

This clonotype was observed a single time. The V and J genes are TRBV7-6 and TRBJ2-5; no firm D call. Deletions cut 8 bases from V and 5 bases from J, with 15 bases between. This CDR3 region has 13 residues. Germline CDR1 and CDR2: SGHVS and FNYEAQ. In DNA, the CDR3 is TGTGCCAGCGGCTACGTAGCTGGGGAGACCCAGTACTTC. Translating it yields CASGYVAGETQYF.

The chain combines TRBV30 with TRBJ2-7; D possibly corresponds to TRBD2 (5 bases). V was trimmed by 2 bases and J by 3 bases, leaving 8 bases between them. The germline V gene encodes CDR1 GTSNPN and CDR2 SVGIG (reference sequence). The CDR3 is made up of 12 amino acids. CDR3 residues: CAWSTGNYEQYF. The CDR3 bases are TGTGCCTGGAGTACGGGGAACTACGAGCAGTACTTC.

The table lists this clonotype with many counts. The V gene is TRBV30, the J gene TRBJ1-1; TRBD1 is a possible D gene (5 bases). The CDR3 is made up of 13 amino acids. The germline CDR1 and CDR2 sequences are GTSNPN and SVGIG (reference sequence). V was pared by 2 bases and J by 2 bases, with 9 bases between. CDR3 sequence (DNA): TGTGCCTGGAGTCTGGGGGTAAACACTGAAGCTTTCTTT. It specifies CAWSLGVNTEAFF.

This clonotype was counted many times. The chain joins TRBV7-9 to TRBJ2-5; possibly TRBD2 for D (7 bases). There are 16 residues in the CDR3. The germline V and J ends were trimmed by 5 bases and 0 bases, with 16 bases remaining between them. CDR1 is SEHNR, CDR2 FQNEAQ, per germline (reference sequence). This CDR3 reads CASSPIRGANQETQYF. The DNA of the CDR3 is TGTGCCAGCAGCCCAATACGGGGGGCCAACCAAGAGACCCAGTACTTC.

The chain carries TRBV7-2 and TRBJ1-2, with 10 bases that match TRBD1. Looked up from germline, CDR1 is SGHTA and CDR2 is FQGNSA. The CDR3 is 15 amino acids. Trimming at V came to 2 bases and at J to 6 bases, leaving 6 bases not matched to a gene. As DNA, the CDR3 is TGTGCCAGCAGCTTATTGGGACAGGGGAACGATGGCTACACCTTC. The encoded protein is CASSLLGQGNDGYTF. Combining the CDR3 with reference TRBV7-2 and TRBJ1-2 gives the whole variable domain GAGVSQSPSNKVTEKGKDVELRCDPISGHTALYWYRQSLGQGLEFLIYFQGNSAPDKSGLPSDRFSAERTGGSVSTLTIQRTQQEDSAVYLCASSLLGQGNDGYTFGSGTRLTVV.

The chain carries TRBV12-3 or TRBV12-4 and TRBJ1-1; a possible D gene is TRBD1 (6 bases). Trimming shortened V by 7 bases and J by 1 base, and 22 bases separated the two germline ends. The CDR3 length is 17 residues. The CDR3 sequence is CASTDGGGQTRNTEAFF. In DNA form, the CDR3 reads TGTGCCAGCACCGACGGTGGGGGGCAGACTCGGAACACTGAAGCTTTCTTT.

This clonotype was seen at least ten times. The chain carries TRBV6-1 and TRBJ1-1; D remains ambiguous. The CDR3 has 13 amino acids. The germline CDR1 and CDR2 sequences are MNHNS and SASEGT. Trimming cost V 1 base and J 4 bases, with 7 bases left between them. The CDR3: CASSEGRTTEAFF. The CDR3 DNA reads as TGTGCCAGCAGTGAAGGACGGACCACTGAAGCTTTCTTT.

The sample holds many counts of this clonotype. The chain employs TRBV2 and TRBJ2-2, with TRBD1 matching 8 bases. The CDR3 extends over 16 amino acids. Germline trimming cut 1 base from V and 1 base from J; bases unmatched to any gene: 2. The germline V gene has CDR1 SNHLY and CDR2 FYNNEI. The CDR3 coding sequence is TGTGCCAGCAGTGAAGGGGGGACAGGGAACACCGGGGAGCTGTTTTTT. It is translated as CASSEGGTGNTGELFF. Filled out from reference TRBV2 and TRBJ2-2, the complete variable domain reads EPEVTQTPSHQVTQMGQEVILRCVPISNHLYFYWYRQILGQKVEFLVSFYNNEISEKSEIFDDQFSVERPDGSNFTLKIRSTKLEDSAMYFCASSEGGTGNTGELFFGEGSRLTVL.

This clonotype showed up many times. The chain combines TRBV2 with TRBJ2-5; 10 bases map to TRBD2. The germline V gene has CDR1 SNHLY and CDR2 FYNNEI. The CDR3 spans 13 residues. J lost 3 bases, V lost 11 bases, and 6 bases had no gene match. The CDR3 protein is CASSGTSEETQYF. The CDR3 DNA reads TGTGCCTCCTCCGGGACTAGCGAAGAGACCCAGTACTTC.

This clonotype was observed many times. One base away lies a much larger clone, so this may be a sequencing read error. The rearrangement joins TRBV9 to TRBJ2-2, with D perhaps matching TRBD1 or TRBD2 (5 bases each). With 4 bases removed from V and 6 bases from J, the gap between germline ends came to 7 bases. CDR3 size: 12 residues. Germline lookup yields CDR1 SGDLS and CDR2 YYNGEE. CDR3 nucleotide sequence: TGTGCCAGCAGCAGGGACCCCGGGGAGCTGTTTTTT. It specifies CASSRDPGELFF.

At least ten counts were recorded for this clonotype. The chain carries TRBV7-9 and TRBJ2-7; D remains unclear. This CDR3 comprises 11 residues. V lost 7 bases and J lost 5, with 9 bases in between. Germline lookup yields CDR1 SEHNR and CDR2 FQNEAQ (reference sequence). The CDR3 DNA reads TGTGCCAGCACCCCTGGCCACGAGCAGTACTTC. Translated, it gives CASTPGHEQYF.

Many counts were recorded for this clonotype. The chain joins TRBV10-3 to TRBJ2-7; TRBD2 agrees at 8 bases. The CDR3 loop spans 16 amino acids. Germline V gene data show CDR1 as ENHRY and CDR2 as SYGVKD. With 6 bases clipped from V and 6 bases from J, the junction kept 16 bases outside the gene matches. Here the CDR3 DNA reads TGTGCCATCAGGGACTCCGTTCGGGAGGGCCAGGGCGAGCAGTACTTC. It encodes CAIRDSVREGQGEQYF.

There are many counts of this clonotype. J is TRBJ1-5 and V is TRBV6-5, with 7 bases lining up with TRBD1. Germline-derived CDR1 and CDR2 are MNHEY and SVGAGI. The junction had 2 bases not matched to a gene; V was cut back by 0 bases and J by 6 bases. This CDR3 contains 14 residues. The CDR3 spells CASSYSGGGQPQHF. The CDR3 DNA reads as TGTGCCAGCAGTTACTCAGGGGGCGGTCAGCCCCAGCATTTT.

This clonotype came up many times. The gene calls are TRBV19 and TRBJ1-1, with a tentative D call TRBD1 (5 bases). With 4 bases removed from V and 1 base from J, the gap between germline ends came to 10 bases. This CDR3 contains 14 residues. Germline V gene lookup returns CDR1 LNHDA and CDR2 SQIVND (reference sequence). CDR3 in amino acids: CASSTGTENTEAFF. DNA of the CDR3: TGTGCCAGTAGTACCGGGACCGAGAACACTGAAGCTTTCTTT.

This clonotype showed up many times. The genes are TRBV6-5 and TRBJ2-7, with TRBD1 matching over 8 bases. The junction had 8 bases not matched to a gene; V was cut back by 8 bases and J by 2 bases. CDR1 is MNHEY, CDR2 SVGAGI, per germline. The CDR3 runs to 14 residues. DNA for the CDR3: TGTGCCAGCCTCGAAGCAGGGGGCCCCTACGAGCAGTACTTC. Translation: CASLEAGGPYEQYF.

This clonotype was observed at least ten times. The CDR3 loop is CASGGNQPQHF. DNA for the CDR3: TGTGCCAGCGGCGGCAATCAGCCCCAGCATTTT. This chain uses TRBV12-3 or TRBV12-4 with TRBJ1-5; D remains ambiguous. Trimming shortened V by 8 bases and J by 2 bases, and 4 bases separated the two germline ends. This CDR3 spans 11 amino acids.

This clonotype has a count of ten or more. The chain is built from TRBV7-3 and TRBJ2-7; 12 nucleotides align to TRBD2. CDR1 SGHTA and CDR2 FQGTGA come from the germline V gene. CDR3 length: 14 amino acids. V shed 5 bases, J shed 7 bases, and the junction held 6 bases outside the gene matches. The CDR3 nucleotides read TGTGCCAGCAGCACTAGCGGGAGGACGGAAGAGCAGTACTTC. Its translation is CASSTSGRTEEQYF.

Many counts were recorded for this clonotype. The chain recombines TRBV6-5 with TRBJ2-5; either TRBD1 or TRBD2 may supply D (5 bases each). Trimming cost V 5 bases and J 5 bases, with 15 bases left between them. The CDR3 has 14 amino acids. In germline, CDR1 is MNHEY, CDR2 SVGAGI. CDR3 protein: CASSTEMGEETQYF. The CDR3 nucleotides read TGTGCCAGCAGTACTGAGATGGGGGAGGAGACCCAGTACTTC.

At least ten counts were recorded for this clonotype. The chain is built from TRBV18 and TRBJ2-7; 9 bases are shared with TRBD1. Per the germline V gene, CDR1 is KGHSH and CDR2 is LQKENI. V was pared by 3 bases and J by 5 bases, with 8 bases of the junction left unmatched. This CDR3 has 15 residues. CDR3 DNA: TGTGCCAGCTCACCCCGAACAGGGGGCCTCGACGAGCAGTACTTC. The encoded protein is CASSPRTGGLDEQYF.

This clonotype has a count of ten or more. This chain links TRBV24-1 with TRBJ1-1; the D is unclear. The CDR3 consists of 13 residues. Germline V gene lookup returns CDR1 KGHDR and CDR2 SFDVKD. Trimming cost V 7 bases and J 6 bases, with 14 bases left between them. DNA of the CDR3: TGTGCCACCAGCAGAACAGCCAACGCTGAAGCTTTCTTT. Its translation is CATSRTANAEAFF.

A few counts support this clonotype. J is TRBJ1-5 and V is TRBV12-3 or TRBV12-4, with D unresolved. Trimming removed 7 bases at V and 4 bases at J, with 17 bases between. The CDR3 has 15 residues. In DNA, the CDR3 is TGTGCCAGCAAGATAACGGGCAGGCCAAATCAGCCCCAGCATTTT. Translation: CASKITGRPNQPQHF.

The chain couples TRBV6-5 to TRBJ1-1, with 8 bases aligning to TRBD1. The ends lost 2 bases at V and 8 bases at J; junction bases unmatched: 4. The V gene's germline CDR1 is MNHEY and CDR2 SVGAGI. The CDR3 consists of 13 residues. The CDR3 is CASSYQTGEEAFF. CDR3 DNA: TGTGCCAGCAGTTACCAGACAGGGGAGGAAGCTTTCTTT.

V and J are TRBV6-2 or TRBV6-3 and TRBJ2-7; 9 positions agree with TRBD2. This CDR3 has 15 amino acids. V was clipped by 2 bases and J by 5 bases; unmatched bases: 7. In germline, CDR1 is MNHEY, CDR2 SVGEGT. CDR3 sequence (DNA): TGTGCCAGCAGTTACGCGGGACTAGCTCGGCACGAGCAGTACTTC. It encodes CASSYAGLARHEQYF.

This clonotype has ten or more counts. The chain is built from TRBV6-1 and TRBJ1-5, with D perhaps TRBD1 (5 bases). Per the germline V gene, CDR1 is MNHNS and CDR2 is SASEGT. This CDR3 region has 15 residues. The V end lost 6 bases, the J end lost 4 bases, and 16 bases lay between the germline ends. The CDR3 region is CASRSDTQGNQPQHF. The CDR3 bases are TGTGCCAGCAGATCGGACACTCAAGGTAATCAGCCCCAGCATTTT.

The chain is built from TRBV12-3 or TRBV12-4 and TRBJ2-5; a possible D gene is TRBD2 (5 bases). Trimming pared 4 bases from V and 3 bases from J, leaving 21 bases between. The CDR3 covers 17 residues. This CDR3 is CASSSTFTINGKETQYF. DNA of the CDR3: TGTGCCAGCAGTTCGACCTTTACTATTAACGGGAAAGAGACCCAGTACTTC.

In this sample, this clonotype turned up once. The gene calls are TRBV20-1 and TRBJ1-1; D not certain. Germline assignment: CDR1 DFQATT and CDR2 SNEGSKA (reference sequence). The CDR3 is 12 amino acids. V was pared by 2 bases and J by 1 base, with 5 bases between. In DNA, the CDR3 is TGCAGTGCTAGACCCCCGAACACTGAAGCTTTCTTT. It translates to CSARPPNTEAFF.

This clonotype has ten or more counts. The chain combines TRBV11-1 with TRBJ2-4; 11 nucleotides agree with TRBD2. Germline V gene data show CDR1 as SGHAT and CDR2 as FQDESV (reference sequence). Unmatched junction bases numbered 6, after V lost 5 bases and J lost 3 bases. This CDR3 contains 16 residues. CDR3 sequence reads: CASSELAGEVKNIQYF. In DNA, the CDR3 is TGTGCCAGCAGCGAACTAGCGGGAGAAGTCAAAAACATTCAGTACTTC.

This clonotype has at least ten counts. CDR3 DNA: TGTGCCACCAGTGGGGGGAGAGTCCAAGAGACCCAGTACTTC. It specifies CATSGGRVQETQYF. The rearrangement uses TRBV24-1 and TRBJ2-5; D could derive from TRBD1 or TRBD2 (5 bases each). This CDR3 has 14 amino acids. CDR1 KGHDR and CDR2 SFDVKD come from the germline V gene. V was pared by 5 bases and J by 1 base, with 10 bases between.

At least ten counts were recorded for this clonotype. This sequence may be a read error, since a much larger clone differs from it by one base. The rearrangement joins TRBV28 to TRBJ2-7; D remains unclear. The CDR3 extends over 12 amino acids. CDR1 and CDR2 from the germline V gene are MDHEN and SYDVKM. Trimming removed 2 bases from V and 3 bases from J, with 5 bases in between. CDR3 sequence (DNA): TGTGCCAGCAGTTTAGGGTACTACGAGCAGTACTTC. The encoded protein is CASSLGYYEQYF. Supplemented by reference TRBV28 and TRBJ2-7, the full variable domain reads DVKVTQSSRYLVKRTGEKVFLECVQDMDHENMFWYRQDPGLGLRLIYFSYDVKMKEKGDIPEGYSVSREKKERFSLILESASTNQTSMYLCASSLGYYEQYFGPGTRLTVT.